This T cell receptor (beta chain) stems from a study of cytomegalovirus exposure and HLA in healthy donors. Donors likely had unrecorded immune exposures despite being nominally healthy when sampled. Points on this clone: The same CDR3 can be traced to other DNA sequences in this sample.

The CDR3 contains 15 residues. Between the trimmed V and J ends, which lost 4 bases and 0 bases, there was a span of 9 bases. Germline-derived CDR1 and CDR2 are SGHNT and YENEEA. Primers for the PCR totalled 60 Vbeta and 13 Jbeta. Here immunoSEQ multiplex PCR was the method, and the copy in TCRdb shows in-frame clones only, minus some. The table includes tens of thousands of clones, around 62% detected once. Sequencing was carried out using PBMCs. The chain links TRBV11-3 to TRBJ2-2; no clear D gene. The sequence was collected from a male donor in good health and CMV-seropositive. CDR3 protein: CASSSGPSNTGELFF. In nucleotides, the CDR3 is TGTGCCAGCAGCTCTGGCCCATCGAACACCGGGGAGCTGTTTTTT.